One and the same sample provided the 30 T cell receptor beta chains below, sequenced in a study of OX40 agonist ivuxolimab in advanced cancers. Assay used: immunoSEQ multiplex PCR; TCRdb lists only in-frame clones, some missing. The repertoire holds about 150,000 clones, under 95% seen once, with around 0.33% in the top ten. The starting material was CD4+ or CD8+ T cells sorted from blood, obtained in a trial of the OX40 agonist ivuxolimab. The source is an adult with an advanced solid tumor such as melanoma, head and neck, liver or kidney cancer.

The chain combines TRBV6-5 with TRBJ1-2; tentative D call: TRBD1 (5 bases). The CDR3 consists of 14 residues. Trimming pared 6 bases from V and 4 bases from J, leaving 15 bases between. Germline V lookup: CDR1 MNHEY, CDR2 SVGAGI. The CDR3 sequence: CASSDLDSIYGYTF. The CDR3 DNA reads as TGTGCCAGCAGCGACCTAGACAGCATCTATGGCTACACCTTC.

The chain carries TRBV7-8 and TRBJ2-2; 9 bases are a match to TRBD2. V gave up 1 base and J gave up 0 bases; unmatched junction bases: 6. This CDR3 has 18 amino acids. Germline lookup yields CDR1 SGHVS and CDR2 FQNEAQ. The CDR3 DNA follows: TGTGCCAGCAGCTTAGACGGGGGACTAGCCGCGAACACCGGGGAGCTGTTTTTT. Amino acids: CASSLDGGLAANTGELFF. The variable domain in full, with the rest retrieved from reference TRBV7-8 and TRBJ2-2, is GAGVSQSPRYKVAKRGQDVALRCDPISGHVSLFWYQQALGQGPEFLTYFQNEAQLDKSGLPSDRFFAERPEGSVSTLKIQRTQQEDSAVYLCASSLDGGLAANTGELFFGEGSRLTVL.

The chain combines TRBV6-1 with TRBJ1-4; 8 nucleotides agree with TRBD1. V lost 7 bases and J lost 5; bases outside the gene matches: 6. Germline V gives CDR1 MNHNS, CDR2 SASEGT. The length of the CDR3 is 14 residues. The CDR3, as DNA: TGTGCCAGCACCAAGACAGGGGTAAATGAAAAACTGTTTTTT. Its protein is CASTKTGVNEKLFF.

This clone has more than one count but fewer than ten. This chain joins TRBV11-3 and TRBJ1-1; 8 bases are shared with TRBD1. Unmatched junction bases numbered 4, after V lost 2 bases and J lost 8 bases. CDR1 is SGHNT, CDR2 YENEEA, per germline. The CDR3 has 13 amino acids. The CDR3 spells CASSLLGQGEAFF. The CDR3 nucleotides read TGTGCCAGCAGCTTATTAGGACAGGGCGAAGCTTTCTTT.

The J gene is TRBJ1-5, the V gene TRBV28; the D gene is possibly TRBD1 (5 bases). CDR1 is MDHEN, CDR2 SYDVKM, per germline. The V gene lost 5 bases and the J gene lost 0 bases, with 17 bases spanning the gap. This CDR3 is 17 amino acids long. CDR3 loop: CASSPYRYEYSNQPQHF. CDR3 DNA sequence: TGTGCCAGCAGTCCGTACAGGTACGAATATAGCAATCAGCCCCAGCATTTT.

CDR3 sequence: CASSESYEQYF. The CDR3 DNA follows: TGTGCCAGCAGTGAATCTTACGAGCAGTACTTC. The chain employs TRBV6-1 and TRBJ2-7; D uncertain. Trimming took 2 bases from V and 4 from J, leaving 3 bases between them. Germline loops: CDR1 MNHNS, CDR2 SASEGT. The CDR3 has 11 amino acids.

This chain connects TRBV7-9 to TRBJ2-7; 11 nucleotides align to TRBD1. CDR3 size: 14 residues. Per the germline V gene, CDR1 is SEHNR and CDR2 is FQNEAQ (reference sequence). V trimming: 4 bases; J trimming: 8 bases; junction bases outside the gene matches: 7. The CDR3 DNA reads as TGTGCCAGCAGCTCCTCGGGACAGGGGGGCAAGCAGTACTTC. Translating gives CASSSSGQGGKQYF.

The V gene is TRBV11-2, the J gene TRBJ2-5; 7 nucleotides match TRBD1. The J call may be in error: the DNA end matches TRBJ2-7 better. Germline-derived CDR1 and CDR2 are SGHAT and FQNNGV. The CDR3 sequence is 14 residues long. CDR3 DNA: TGTGCCAGCAGCCCGGGACAGTTAGCCTACGAGCAGTACTTC. Translated: CASSPGQLAYEQYF.

The gene calls are TRBV6-6 and TRBJ2-7; D gene unclear. This CDR3 has 13 amino acids. Germline CDR1 MNHNY, CDR2 SVGAGI (reference sequence). V was shortened by 7 bases and J by 3 bases, with 13 bases between the two germline ends. The DNA of the CDR3 is TGTGCCAGCAACAGCGCGAGGATCTACGAGCAGTACTTC. It is translated as CASNSARIYEQYF.

J is TRBJ2-7 and V is TRBV7-2; TRBD2 matches 13 bases. This CDR3 spans 15 amino acids. V dropped 3 bases and J dropped 7; count of bases not matched to a gene: 6. The germline V gene encodes CDR1 SGHTA and CDR2 FQGNSA. CDR3 amino acids: CASSFLGTSGAEQYF. Written as DNA, the CDR3 is TGTGCCAGCAGCTTTCTCGGGACTAGCGGGGCGGAGCAGTACTTC.

Concerning this clone: One end of the junction varies from germline; a read error may be responsible. This rearrangement joins TRBV7-7 to TRBJ2-7, with 10 bases identical to TRBD2. Per the germline V gene, CDR1 is SSHAT and CDR2 is FNYEAQ (reference sequence). The CDR3 runs 15 residues. The CDR3 DNA reads as TGTGCTAGCAGCTTAGGGACTAGCGCCGGCTACGAGCAGTACTTC. Its protein product is CASSLGTSAGYEQYF.

The chain recombines TRBV7-2 with TRBJ2-3; D not certain. There are 13 residues in the CDR3. Germline-derived CDR1 and CDR2 are SGHTA and FQGNSA. V gave up 3 bases and J gave up 2 bases, with 6 bases separating them. The CDR3 loop reads CASSLDPTDTQYF. CDR3 nucleotides: TGTGCCAGCAGCTTGGACCCCACAGATACGCAGTATTTT.

CDR3 region: CASSLEPGHLYEQYF. As DNA, the CDR3 is TGCGCCAGCAGCTTGGAACCGGGCCACCTATACGAGCAGTACTTC. The chain uses TRBV5-1 and TRBJ2-7; D uncertain. The CDR3 extends over 15 amino acids. CDR1 and CDR2 from the germline V gene are SGHRS and YFSETQ. Trimming left V 0 bases short and J 4 bases short, with 14 bases between.

This clone was detected only once. The chain is built from TRBV2 and TRBJ1-1, with 8 bases lining up with TRBD1. The CDR3 consists of 14 residues. Germline lookup yields CDR1 SNHLY and CDR2 FYNNEI. Trimming at V came to 7 bases and at J to 6 bases, leaving 10 bases not matched to a gene. DNA of the CDR3: TGTGCCAGCATGCTACAGGGGGTCTTCCCTGAAGCTTTCTTT. Protein product: CASMLQGVFPEAFF.

This clone was observed once. The chain combines TRBV18 with TRBJ1-5, with D uncertain. The CDR3 contains 15 residues. V shed 3 bases and J shed 4 bases, with 13 bases lying between them. Germline V gene data show CDR1 as KGHSH and CDR2 as LQKENI. CDR3 bases: TGTGCCAGCTCACCGGGCCCGCCTCAGAATCAGCCCCAGCATTTT. It is translated as CASSPGPPQNQPQHF. The variable domain in full, completed from reference TRBV18 and TRBJ1-5, reads NAGVMQNPRHLVRRRGQEARLRCSPMKGHSHVYWYRQLPEEGLKFMVYLQKENIIDESGMPKERFSAEFPKEGPSILRIQQVVRGDSAAYFCASSPGPPQNQPQHFGDGTRLSIL.

This rearrangement joins TRBV19 to TRBJ1-1; TRBD1 aligns across 9 bases. The ends lost 9 bases at V and 4 bases at J; junction bases unmatched: 12. There are 15 residues in the CDR3. Looked up from germline, CDR1 is LNHDA and CDR2 is SQIVND (reference sequence). The CDR3 bases are TGTGCCAGCCGGTACAGGGGGCGCGCCGTCACTGAAGCTTTCTTT. This gives the protein CASRYRGRAVTEAFF.

The gene calls are TRBV19 and TRBJ1-4; 7 bases match TRBD1. J lost 12 bases, V lost 5 bases, and 9 bases had no gene match. Germline lookup yields CDR1 LNHDA and CDR2 SQIVND (reference sequence). This CDR3 has 13 residues. For the CDR3, the DNA is TGTGCCAGTAGTGGGACAGTGGGACGCCAACTGTTTTTT. Translation: CASSGTVGRQLFF.

The chain couples TRBV5-1 to TRBJ2-5; 11 bases agree with TRBD2. CDR1 is SGHRS, CDR2 YFSETQ, per germline. The V and J ends lost 0 bases and 2 bases, in that order; junction bases with no gene match: 3. The CDR3 length is 16 residues. This CDR3 is CASSLVPSGGQETQYF. In DNA, the CDR3 is TGCGCCAGCAGCTTGGTTCCTAGCGGGGGGCAAGAGACCCAGTACTTC.

This rearrangement joins TRBV10-3 to TRBJ1-5, with D unclear. The CDR3 has 12 amino acids. Germline CDR1 reads ENHRY; CDR2 reads SYGVKD. Trimming stripped 1 base from V and 6 bases from J, with 4 bases between. CDR3 DNA sequence: TGTGCCATCAGTGAGTATGGTCAGCCCCAGCATTTT. The encoded protein is CAISEYGQPQHF.

The V gene is TRBV5-1, the J gene TRBJ2-3; 7 positions agree with TRBD1. The length of the CDR3 is 14 residues. Losses at the gene ends were 4 bases for V and 2 bases for J; bases not matched to a gene: 4. Per the germline V gene, CDR1 is SGHRS and CDR2 is YFSETQ. In nucleotides, the CDR3 is TGCGCCAGCAGCCGGACAGGTAACACAGATACGCAGTATTTT. Its translation: CASSRTGNTDTQYF.

The CDR3 loop reads CASSFVPGQVHEQYF. Written as DNA, the CDR3 is TGTGCCAGCAGCTTTGTACCAGGCCAGGTCCACGAGCAGTACTTC. The chain couples TRBV7-2 to TRBJ2-7, with D uncertain. The CDR3 totals 15 residues. Per the germline V gene, CDR1 is SGHTA and CDR2 is FQGNSA. Deletions cut 3 bases from V and 5 bases from J, with 17 bases between. Based on the CDR3 plus reference TRBV7-2 and TRBJ2-7, the full variable domain is GAGVSQSPSNKVTEKGKDVELRCDPISGHTALYWYRQSLGQGLEFLIYFQGNSAPDKSGLPSDRFSAERTGGSVSTLTIQRTQQEDSAVYLCASSFVPGQVHEQYFGPGTRLTVT.

The chain links TRBV5-1 to TRBJ2-6; D is unresolved. Germline V gene data show CDR1 as SGHRS and CDR2 as YFSETQ. The CDR3 runs to 15 residues. V shed 4 bases and J shed 4 bases, with 12 bases lying between them. The CDR3 region is CASSLGQPGANVLTF. CDR3 coding DNA: TGCGCCAGCAGCCTCGGCCAACCAGGGGCCAACGTCCTGACTTTC. Together with reference TRBV5-1 and TRBJ2-6, the CDR3 gives the full variable domain: KAGVTQTPRYLIKTRGQQVTLSCSPISGHRSVSWYQQTPGQGLQFLFEYFSETQRNKGNFPGRFSGRQFSNSRSEMNVSTLELGDSALYLCASSLGQPGANVLTFGAGSRLTVL.

The gene calls are TRBV7-9 and TRBJ2-7; 7 positions agree with TRBD2. CDR1 and CDR2 (germline): SEHNR, FQNEAQ (reference sequence). The CDR3 has 16 residues. V dropped 3 bases and J dropped 2; count of bases not matched to a gene: 10. The CDR3 DNA is TGTGCCAGCAGCTTCCGGGGGGTGGGCTCGGCCTACGAGCAGTACTTC. Its translation is CASSFRGVGSAYEQYF.

The rearrangement joins TRBV6-5 to TRBJ2-7; 8 bases line up with TRBD2. The trim removed 0 bases at V and 0 bases at J, leaving 4 bases unmatched. The CDR3 spans 16 residues. The V gene's germline CDR1 is MNHEY and CDR2 SVGAGI. CDR3 nucleotide sequence: TGTGCCAGCAGTTACTCCGGGGGGGTTCTCTCCTACGAGCAGTACTTC. Its protein is CASSYSGGVLSYEQYF.

CDR3: CASSEYTGANTGELFF. In DNA, the CDR3 is TGTGCCAGCAGTGAATATACAGGGGCGAACACCGGGGAGCTGTTTTTT. The chain carries TRBV25-1 and TRBJ2-2, with 7 bases identical to TRBD1. The CDR3 is 16 residues long. The V segment lost 0 bases and the J segment 0 bases; nucleotides outside the gene matches: 1. CDR1 and CDR2 (germline): MGHDK, SYGVNS.

The chain links TRBV9 to TRBJ1-6; TRBD1 matches at 8 bases. V lost 0 bases to trimming and J lost 7 bases; unmatched junction nucleotides: 3. Germline CDR1 is SGDLS and CDR2 is YYNGEE. The CDR3 spans 15 residues. CDR3 nucleotides: TGTGCCAGCAGCGTAGAAAACAGGGGGAATTCACCCCTCCACTTT. Its translation is CASSVENRGNSPLHF.

Concerning this clone: The same CDR3 also results from other DNA sequences found in this sample. The chain recombines TRBV7-6 with TRBJ1-2; a possible D gene is TRBD1 (5 bases). The germline V gene has CDR1 SGHVS and CDR2 FNYEAQ. The CDR3 covers 12 residues. V dropped 3 bases and J dropped 5 bases, with 7 bases sitting between them. The CDR3 loop reads CASSLGGYGYTF. The DNA for the CDR3 is TGTGCCAGCAGCTTGGGGGGTTATGGCTACACCTTC.

J is TRBJ2-3 and V is TRBV18, with a weak D call TRBD2 (7 bases). Per the germline V gene, CDR1 is KGHSH and CDR2 is LQKENI. V lost 3 bases, J lost 5 bases, and 12 bases lay in between. This CDR3 has 14 residues. Written as DNA, the CDR3 is TGTGCCAGCTCACCGGGAGGGGGTCGAGATACGCAGTATTTT. This codes for CASSPGGGRDTQYF.

V usage is TRBV6-6 and J usage is TRBJ2-3; D possibly corresponds to TRBD2 (5 bases). CDR1 is MNHNY, CDR2 SVGAGI, per germline (reference sequence). This CDR3 contains 14 residues. With 7 bases removed from V and 0 bases from J, the gap between germline ends came to 11 bases. For the CDR3, the DNA is TGTGCCAGCACCATGGGCGGGAGCACAGATACGCAGTATTTT. Translation: CASTMGGSTDTQYF.

This chain joins TRBV5-4 and TRBJ2-1; D may be TRBD1 or TRBD2 (5 bases each). The germline V and J ends were trimmed by 0 bases and 3 bases, with 10 bases remaining between them. Per germline, CDR1 SGHNT and CDR2 YYREEE (reference sequence). CDR3 length equals 15 residues. The CDR3 loop reads CASSLERGRYNEQFF. The CDR3, as DNA: TGTGCCAGCAGCTTGGAAAGGGGACGCTACAATGAGCAGTTCTTC.